This TCR beta chain was obtained from a study of blood T cells in healthy people across ages. The table lists this clonotype with a few counts. Its antigen is currently unknown. Isolating PBMCs gave at least 7 million of these cells per sample. A second roughly 7 to 11 cycle PCR used barcoded and J-beta primers. Every molecule of cDNA carried a tag from a template-switch adaptor with 12 random nucleotides. TCRdb analysed the 5' RACE reads with MiXCR anew, one entry per CDR3 protein. The sample has 1.5 million to 2 million distinct CDR3 sequences; around 35% are singletons. CDR1 SGHRS and CDR2 YFSETQ come from the germline V gene. The CDR3 has 14 residues. V lost 0 bases, J lost 7 bases, and 13 bases lay in between. Study-wide results and limits: It was the long-lived donors that had more naive CD4+ cells and higher diversity than aged donors. Diversity of TCR beta per million T cells declined in a roughly linear way with age.

Sequenced input: blood. V and J are TRBV5-1 and TRBJ1-2; a weak D match, TRBD1 (6 bases). The TCR sequence derives from a woman in her twenties or thirties in good health. The DNA of the CDR3 is TGCGCCAGCAGCTTGGCGGACGGGGGCGCTGGCTACACCTTC. It yields the protein CASSLADGGAGYTF.